The rows below give T cell receptor beta chains drawn from one sample of a study of blood T cell repertoires in COVID-19. TCRdb keeps only in-frame clones here, not all; method: immunoSEQ multiplex PCR. The sample has around 250,000 clones; 85% are singletons. Sequenced input: PBMCs or T cells enriched from blood (not recorded which). The receptors here all came from a woman in her forties or fifties who had been exposed to COVID-19. The conserved cysteine and the conserved F or W are not part of the CDR3 here. A D gene is named only where the DNA matches it firmly.

>TRBV24-1|-|TRBJ1-5
ATSARGGQPQH
>TRBV28|-|TRBJ2-6
ASSLLGSSGANVLT
>TRBV6-1|-|TRBJ1-1
ASSEEGPFGRRHPEAF
>TRBV28|-|TRBJ1-2
ASSFRQVRRSYGYT
>TRBV19|TRBD1|TRBJ1-1
ASTPDRMNTEAF
>TRBV6-5|-|TRBJ2-1
ASSQRVSSYNEQF
>TRBV27|TRBD1|TRBJ1-4
ASRGQGVGEKLF
>TRBV27|-|TRBJ2-7
ASRTAGFTPYEQY
>TRBV2|-|TRBJ1-6
ASSEAINRISPLH
>TRBV12-3/TRBV12-4|-|TRBJ1-2
ASSYRVHGYT
>TRBV6-1|-|TRBJ2-7
ASSEVAQAYEQY
>TRBV6-1|-|TRBJ2-3
ASSEGAGETDTQY
>TRBV12-5|-|TRBJ2-5
ASGLEGGRGETQY
>TRBV5-4|TRBD2|TRBJ2-1
ASSSAGTSGGAYNEQF
>TRBV23-1|-|TRBJ1-5
RGKQPQH
>TRBV6-5|-|TRBJ2-7
FGQYEEQY
>TRBV5-6|-|TRBJ1-1
ASSSGTPNTEAF
>TRBV5-5|-|TRBJ2-7
ASKEWGGPYEQY
>TRBV28|-|TRBJ1-4
ASSLTQDNEKLF
>TRBV30|-|TRBJ1-1
AWSVTREAF
>TRBV30|-|TRBJ1-1
AWSVRWGREGAF
>TRBV3-1/TRBV3-2|-|TRBJ2-7
ASSRQGLTSYEQY
>TRBV2|TRBD1|TRBJ2-3
ASSPGTGAKQY
>TRBV5-5|TRBD1|TRBJ1-1
ASSRLGGVGSEAF
>TRBV18|-|TRBJ1-1
ASSPLTPQATEAF
>TRBV19|-|TRBJ2-7
ASSIDLGSRSYEQY
>TRBV19|-|TRBJ1-1
ASSITGGPGEAF
>TRBV7-9|-|TRBJ1-1
ASSLGGGTEAF
>TRBV4-3|-|TRBJ1-4
ASSQEGRLGAQNEKLF